This is a list of T cell receptor beta chains from one sample in a study of T cell responses to AZD1222 COVID-19 vaccine. The data were produced by immunoSEQ multiplex PCR, yet TCRdb's version contains in-frame clones alone and is incomplete. In the table there are fewer than 90,000 clones, 86% of which are singletons. The material sequenced was peripheral blood, taken 28 days after the second AZD1222 dose. These TCRs come from an adult who received the AZD1222 COVID-19 vaccine. The conserved cysteine and the conserved F or W are not part of the CDR3 here. Each record gives: V gene, clone size, J gene, CDR3 protein. Expanded clones are given a class, and other clones once, few, many or no size at all.

V gene: TRBV19; clone size: NA; J gene: TRBJ1-3; CDR3 protein: ASSIVSAGNTIY
V gene: TRBV25-1; clone size: NA; J gene: TRBJ2-2; CDR3 protein: ASSEYYFGTGELF
V gene: TRBV10-3; clone size: NA; J gene: TRBJ2-2; CDR3 protein: AIKVGDNTNTGELF
V gene: TRBV6-4; clone size: NA; J gene: TRBJ1-4; CDR3 protein: ASSDSPGQGICGEKLF
V gene: TRBV21-1; clone size: NA; J gene: TRBJ2-4; CDR3 protein: ASSRPTGTSGAKNIQY
V gene: TRBV7-9; clone size: NA; J gene: TRBJ2-2; CDR3 protein: ASSLGRGNTGELF
V gene: TRBV29-1; clone size: NA; J gene: TRBJ1-1; CDR3 protein: SAGDGQGNTEAF
V gene: TRBV27; clone size: NA; J gene: TRBJ2-1; CDR3 protein: ASSPRVDRGNEQF
V gene: TRBV5-1; clone size: NA; J gene: TRBJ2-2; CDR3 protein: ASSLGGTGELF
V gene: TRBV5-4; clone size: few; J gene: TRBJ2-1; CDR3 protein: ASSSGSDPPFF
V gene: TRBV7-2; clone size: NA; J gene: TRBJ1-5; CDR3 protein: ASSLTGLNQPQH
V gene: TRBV5-8; clone size: NA; J gene: TRBJ1-5; CDR3 protein: ASSPRVGAQPQH
V gene: TRBV19; clone size: NA; J gene: TRBJ1-6; CDR3 protein: ASAPGRINSPLH
V gene: TRBV27; clone size: NA; J gene: TRBJ1-5; CDR3 protein: ASSPQTGAVNQPQH
V gene: TRBV18; clone size: once; J gene: TRBJ2-1; CDR3 protein: ASSPPLVAGDQRYNEQF
V gene: TRBV20-1; clone size: NA; J gene: TRBJ1-1; CDR3 protein: SARAPGSAF
V gene: TRBV7-3; clone size: NA; J gene: TRBJ2-7; CDR3 protein: ASSHGSYEQY
V gene: TRBV6-4; clone size: NA; J gene: TRBJ2-3; CDR3 protein: ASSRAGQSRTDTQY
V gene: TRBV28; clone size: NA; J gene: TRBJ1-3; CDR3 protein: ASSGQGSGNTIY
V gene: TRBV28; clone size: NA; J gene: TRBJ1-5; CDR3 protein: ASSWRGNQPQH
V gene: TRBV11-3; clone size: NA; J gene: TRBJ2-3; CDR3 protein: ASSIKRGGQTDTQY
V gene: TRBV6-4; clone size: NA; J gene: TRBJ2-1; CDR3 protein: ASSDSGLNNEQF
V gene: TRBV6-5; clone size: NA; J gene: TRBJ2-7; CDR3 protein: ASSLGSYVASEQY
V gene: TRBV11-3; clone size: once; J gene: TRBJ2-5; CDR3 protein: ASSLDGLAGETQY
V gene: TRBV5-6; clone size: NA; J gene: TRBJ2-5; CDR3 protein: ASSSRREEETQY
V gene: TRBV18; clone size: NA; J gene: TRBJ2-1; CDR3 protein: ASSPTSNSYNEQF
V gene: TRBV19; clone size: NA; J gene: TRBJ1-1; CDR3 protein: ASSKGLLLLNTEAF
V gene: TRBV29-1; clone size: NA; J gene: TRBJ1-2; CDR3 protein: SVDRQGIMGYT
V gene: TRBV4-1; clone size: few; J gene: TRBJ1-4; CDR3 protein: ASSQRTGSTPNEKLF
V gene: TRBV29-1; clone size: NA; J gene: TRBJ1-2; CDR3 protein: SVVAGGYGYT
V gene: TRBV3-1/TRBV3-2; clone size: NA; J gene: TRBJ1-5; CDR3 protein: ASSLRYVGRCTQPQH
V gene: TRBV4-1; clone size: NA; J gene: TRBJ2-7; CDR3 protein: ASSQDQILRHYEQY
V gene: TRBV28; clone size: NA; J gene: TRBJ2-2; CDR3 protein: ASSVLGRRTGELF
V gene: TRBV3-1/TRBV3-2; clone size: NA; J gene: TRBJ2-7; CDR3 protein: ASSPRGGTYEQY
V gene: TRBV7-2; clone size: once; J gene: TRBJ2-3; CDR3 protein: ASRISTDTQY
V gene: TRBV4-1; clone size: NA; J gene: TRBJ2-3; CDR3 protein: ASSQEVGLAGTHGDTQY